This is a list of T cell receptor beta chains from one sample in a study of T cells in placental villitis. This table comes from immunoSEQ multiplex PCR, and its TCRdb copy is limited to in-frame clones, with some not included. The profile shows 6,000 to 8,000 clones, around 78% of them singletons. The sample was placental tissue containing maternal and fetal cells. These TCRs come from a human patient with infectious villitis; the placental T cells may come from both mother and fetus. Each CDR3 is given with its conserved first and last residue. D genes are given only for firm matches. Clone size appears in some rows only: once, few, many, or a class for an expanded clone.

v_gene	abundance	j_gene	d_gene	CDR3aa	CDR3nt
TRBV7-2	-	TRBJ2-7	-	CASSLDVGAGKYF	TGTGCCAGCAGCTTAGATGTTGGGGCAGGGAAGTACTTC
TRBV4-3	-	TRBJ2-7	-	CASRREYTSSYEQYF	TGCGCCAGCAGACGAGAGTACACGAGCTCCTACGAGCAGTACTTC
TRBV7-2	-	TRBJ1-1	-	CASSWTVNTEAFF	TGTGCCAGCAGCTGGACAGTAAACACTGAAGCTTTCTTT
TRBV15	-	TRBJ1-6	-	CATSTGRGNNSPLHF	TGTGCCACCAGCACCGGCAGGGGAAATAATTCACCCCTCCACTTT
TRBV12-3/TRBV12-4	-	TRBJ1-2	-	CASSRDGPYGYTF	TGTGCCAGCAGCCGGGACGGACCCTATGGCTACACCTTC
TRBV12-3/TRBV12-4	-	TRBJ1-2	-	CASSGAYGYTF	TGTGCCAGTTCAGGGGCTTATGGCTACACCTTC
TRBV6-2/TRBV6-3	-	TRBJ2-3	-	CASSYSLGTQYF	TGTGCCAGCAGTTACTCGTTGGGTACGCAGTATTTT
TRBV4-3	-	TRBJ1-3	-	CASSKGDSGNTIYF	TGCGCCAGCAGCAAAGGGGACTCTGGAAACACTATATATTTT
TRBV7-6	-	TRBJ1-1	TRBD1	CASSTGGTEAFF	TGTGCCAGCAGTACAGGGGGCACTGAAGCTTTCTTT
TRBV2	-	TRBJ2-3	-	CASSGVVRTPDTQYF	TGTGCCAGCAGTGGGGTAGTGAGGACCCCAGATACGCAGTATTTT
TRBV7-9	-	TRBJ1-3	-	CASSLGTSSGNTIYF	TGTGCCAGCAGCTTAGGGACCAGCTCTGGAAACACCATATATTTT
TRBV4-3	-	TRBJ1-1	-	CASSQENYGAMNTEAFF	TGCGCCAGCAGCCAAGAAAATTACGGAGCAATGAACACTGAAGCTTTCTTT
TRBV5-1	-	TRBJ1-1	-	CASSSRDTDLNTEAFF	TGCGCCAGCAGCTCCCGGGACACCGATTTAAACACTGAAGCTTTCTTT
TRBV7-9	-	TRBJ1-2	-	CASSSDRPGYGYTF	TGTGCCAGCAGCTCCGACAGGCCCGGGTATGGCTACACCTTC
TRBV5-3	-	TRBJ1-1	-	CARSRPQPKQQDMNTEAFF	TGTGCCAGAAGTCGTCCCCAACCCAAACAACAGGACATGAACACTGAAGCTTTCTTT
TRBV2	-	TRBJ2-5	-	CASTGLEETQYF	TGTGCAAGCACCGGACTTGAAGAGACCCAGTACTTC
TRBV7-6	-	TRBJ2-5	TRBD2	CASSSASGPAGTQYF	TGTGCCAGCAGTTCAGCTAGCGGGCCCGCGGGGACCCAGTACTTC
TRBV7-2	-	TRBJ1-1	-	CASSLAARWEGYTEAFF	TGTGCCAGCAGCTTAGCCGCGAGGTGGGAGGGGTACACTGAAGCTTTCTTT
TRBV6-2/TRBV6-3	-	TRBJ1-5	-	CASSGGNQPQHF	TGTGCCAGCAGCGGGGGAAATCAGCCCCAGCATTTT
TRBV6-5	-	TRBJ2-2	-	CASRVRGNTGELFF	TGTGCCAGCAGGGTGAGGGGGAACACCGGGGAGCTGTTTTTT
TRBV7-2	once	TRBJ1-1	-	CASSSTGSTEAFF	TGTGCCAGCAGCTCTACAGGGAGTACTGAAGCTTTCTTT
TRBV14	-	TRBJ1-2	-	CASSQGEGSNGYTF	TGTGCCAGCAGCCAAGGGGAGGGGTCCAATGGCTACACCTTC
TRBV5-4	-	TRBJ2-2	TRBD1	CASSSGTGANTGELFF	TGTGCCAGCAGTTCCGGGACAGGGGCGAACACCGGGGAGCTGTTTTTT
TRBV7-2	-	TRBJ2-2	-	CASRDSSNTGELFF	TGTGCCAGCAGGGACAGCTCGAACACCGGGGAGCTGTTTTTT
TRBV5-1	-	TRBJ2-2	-	CASSRSGDSGTGELFF	TGCGCCAGCAGCAGGTCAGGGGATTCCGGCACCGGGGAGCTGTTTTTT
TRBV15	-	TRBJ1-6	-	CATSRGDEGPLHF	TGTGCCACCAGCAGAGGGGACGAAGGACCCCTCCACTTT
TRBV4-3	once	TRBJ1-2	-	CASSQQGIGGYTF	TGCGCCAGCAGCCAACAGGGAATCGGGGGCTACACCTTC